This T cell receptor (beta chain) was obtained from a study of T cell repertoires in cytomegalovirus infection. Across the study: From public TCR beta signatures came an indication of both CMV infection and matching HLA type. Study-wide findings and caveats: The ex vivo response was dominated by HLA-C-restricted CMV-specific TCR beta clonotypes.

This clonotype was picked up many times. The antigen is undetermined. TCRdb re-called the reads with MiXCR, one entry per CDR3 protein. The table records approximately 130,000 distinct CDR3 sequences, approximately 9.2% of them present only once. This sequence originates from a human donor in good health (CMV status not recorded). Some clones in this sample may be carry-over from other donors' samples. The sequenced sample consisted of PBMCs.

CDR3 protein: CASSGRDPNSPLHF. CDR3 sequence (DNA): TGTGCCAGTAGTGGACGGGATCCTAATTCACCCCTCCACTTT. The chain employs TRBV19 and TRBJ1-6; D is undetermined. The germline CDR1 and CDR2 sequences are LNHDA and SQIVND (reference sequence). Trimming cost V 5 bases and J 6 bases, with 11 bases left between them. The CDR3 contains 14 residues.